These 26 T cell receptor beta chains share one sample of origin, sequenced in a study of blood T cell repertoires in COVID-19. Measured with immunoSEQ multiplex PCR; TCRdb has only the in-frame clones, and not every one. There are about 200,000 clones in the sample; around 80% occur only once, and 13% lies in the top ten. Sequences were obtained from peripheral blood. Receptor source: a human donor in a cohort sampled during active COVID-19.

The chain uses TRBV6-6 and TRBJ1-2; no clear D gene. Trimming pared 6 bases from V and 0 bases from J, leaving 5 bases between. Germline CDR1 MNHNY, CDR2 SVGAGI (reference sequence). This CDR3 is 12 amino acids long. The CDR3 is CASREPNYGYTF. The CDR3 DNA sequence: TGTGCCAGCAGGGAGCCTAACTATGGCTACACCTTC.

The chain employs TRBV7-9 and TRBJ2-3; 12 nucleotides align to TRBD2. Germline loops: CDR1 SEHNR, CDR2 FQNEAQ (reference sequence). CDR3 length equals 17 residues. Trimming removed 2 bases from V and 3 bases from J; junction bases left unmatched: 6. The DNA of the CDR3 is TGTGCCAGCAGCTTATCCTGGACTAGCGGGAAAACAGATACGCAGTATTTT. It specifies CASSLSWTSGKTDTQYF.

This sequence joins TRBV25-1 and TRBJ2-3; D is ambiguous. The V gene lost 6 bases and the J gene lost 9 bases, with 10 bases spanning the gap. CDR3 length: 11 amino acids. The germline V gene encodes CDR1 MGHDK and CDR2 SYGVNS. CDR3: CASSLLLTQYF. The CDR3 nucleotides read TGTGCCAGCAGCCTCCTCCTCACGCAGTATTTT.

The rearrangement uses TRBV28 and TRBJ1-5; the D is unclear. Germline CDR1 MDHEN, CDR2 SYDVKM. V lost 3 bases and J 3 bases, leaving 18 bases between the germline ends. This CDR3 spans 17 amino acids. CDR3 amino acids: CASSFPRGGLLNQPQHF. The CDR3 DNA is TGTGCCAGCAGTTTCCCTCGTGGAGGGCTCCTCAATCAGCCCCAGCATTTT.

This chain connects TRBV6-6 to TRBJ2-7, with TRBD2 identical over 11 bases. This CDR3 has 14 amino acids. V lost 6 bases, J lost 5 bases, and 6 bases stayed unmatched. Germline loops: CDR1 MNHNY, CDR2 SVGAGI (reference sequence). The CDR3 DNA reads TGTGCCAGCAGACCGGGACTAGCGGCCAACGAGCAGTACTTC. Translating gives CASRPGLAANEQYF.

The table lists this clone with many counts. The V call is TRBV5-5, the J call TRBJ2-7, with TRBD2 matching 11 bases. The ends lost 2 bases at V and 5 bases at J; junction bases unmatched: 6. The CDR3 is 15 amino acids. The germline V gene has CDR1 SGHKS and CDR2 YYEKEE (reference sequence). Here the CDR3 reads CASSFETSGTHEQYF. Written as DNA, the CDR3 is TGTGCCAGCAGCTTCGAGACTAGCGGGACCCACGAGCAGTACTTC.

CDR3 sequence (DNA): TGTGCCAGCTCACCACGCCAGGGGTACGAGCAGTACTTC. Encoded protein: CASSPRQGYEQYF. The V call is TRBV18, the J call TRBJ2-7; a possible D gene is TRBD1 (6 bases). Per germline, CDR1 KGHSH and CDR2 LQKENI. CDR3 size: 13 residues. The V and J ends lost 1 base and 4 bases respectively, with 8 bases between them.

CDR3 sequence (DNA): TGTGCCAGCAGTTTCCCGTCCGGGACTCCAGAAGAGACCCAGTACTTC. The encoded protein is CASSFPSGTPEETQYF. This chain links TRBV28 with TRBJ2-5, with a possible D match to TRBD2 (6 bases). V shed 3 bases and J shed 3 bases, with 17 bases lying between them. The CDR3 is 16 residues long. Germline V gene lookup returns CDR1 MDHEN and CDR2 SYDVKM.

The chain uses TRBV28 and TRBJ2-7; no definite D call. Germline V gives CDR1 MDHEN, CDR2 SYDVKM. V was shortened by 4 bases and J by 4 bases, with 5 bases between the two germline ends. The CDR3 contains 11 residues. The CDR3 protein is CASSSPYEQYF. DNA of the CDR3: TGTGCCAGCAGTTCTCCTTACGAGCAGTACTTC.

The chain has TRBV28 and TRBJ1-5; 7 nucleotides agree with TRBD1. The V and J ends lost 1 base and 2 bases, in that order; junction bases with no gene match: 5. The CDR3 spans 16 residues. Germline V gene lookup returns CDR1 MDHEN and CDR2 SYDVKM. As DNA, the CDR3 is TGTGCCAGCAGTTTATATATAGGACAGGGCAATCAGCCCCAGCATTTT. Amino acids: CASSLYIGQGNQPQHF.

This chain uses TRBV19 with TRBJ2-3, with TRBD1 identical over 9 bases. Germline CDR1 is LNHDA and CDR2 is SQIVND (reference sequence). This CDR3 contains 16 residues. J gave up 4 bases and V 3 bases, and 8 bases lay outside the gene matches. The CDR3 DNA reads TGTGCCAGTAGTATGGTCCCGACAGGGGGGTCAGATACGCAGTATTTT. Amino acids: CASSMVPTGGSDTQYF.

The chain carries TRBV18 and TRBJ2-7, with 9 bases identical to TRBD1. CDR1 and CDR2 (germline): KGHSH, LQKENI. V shed 5 bases, J shed 5 bases, and the junction held 4 bases outside the gene matches. The CDR3 is 13 amino acids. As DNA, the CDR3 is TGTGCCAGCTCAAGGGACAGGGAGGACGAGCAGTACTTC. It is translated as CASSRDREDEQYF.

Only one count was recorded for this clone. The chain joins TRBV7-5 to TRBJ2-7; the table's D call TRBD1 went unverified against the DNA. TRBV7-5 is shown as a pseudogene. The CDR3 contains 24 residues. The CDR3 DNA sequence: TGTGCCAGAAGCTATGTCCCTGGTGGTCCTACCAAGCGCAGGATAGGGGCCGATACCTACGAGCAGTACTTC. Protein product: CARSYVPGGPTKRRIGADTYEQYF.

This chain uses TRBV19 with TRBJ2-1, with TRBD1 identical over 7 bases. V was pared by 6 bases and J by 3 bases, with 5 bases of the junction left unmatched. CDR1 LNHDA and CDR2 SQIVND come from the germline V gene (reference sequence). The CDR3 length is 14 residues. CDR3: CASRPQGVYNEQFF. The CDR3 coding sequence is TGTGCCAGTAGACCCCAGGGGGTCTACAATGAGCAGTTCTTC.

This chain connects TRBV7-8 to TRBJ1-5; D is unclear. Germline CDR1 and CDR2: SGHVS and FQNEAQ. This CDR3 comprises 14 residues. V was clipped by 2 bases and J by 2 bases, with 7 bases between them. CDR3 in amino acids: CASSLSLGNQPQHF. The CDR3 DNA reads as TGTGCCAGCAGCTTATCACTAGGCAATCAGCCCCAGCATTTT.

The CDR3 nucleotides read TGTGCCAGCAGTCTAAAACTAGCGAGGGCCGCAGAGACCCAGTACTTC. This gives the protein CASSLKLARAAETQYF. The rearrangement links TRBV28 to TRBJ2-5, with TRBD2 identical over 7 bases. J was trimmed by 4 bases and V by 5 bases; bases with no gene match: 13. This CDR3 is built from 16 residues. The germline gives CDR1 MDHEN, CDR2 SYDVKM.

J is TRBJ2-1 and V is TRBV7-9, with 7 bases lining up with TRBD2. The CDR3 contains 15 residues. V gave up 1 base and J gave up 6 bases; unmatched junction bases: 6. Germline-derived CDR1 and CDR2 are SEHNR and FQNEAQ (reference sequence). The chain's CDR3 is CASSLELALSNEQFF. The DNA for the CDR3 is TGTGCCAGCAGCTTAGAACTAGCGTTGTCCAATGAGCAGTTCTTC.

V usage is TRBV18 and J usage is TRBJ2-5, with D perhaps TRBD1 (5 bases). V was shortened by 5 bases and J by 4 bases, with 11 bases between the two germline ends. Germline loops: CDR1 KGHSH, CDR2 LQKENI. The CDR3 is 13 residues long. CDR3 coding DNA: TGTGCCAGCTCAGCAGGGAAGAGAGAGACCCAGTACTTC. This encodes CASSAGKRETQYF.

V and J are TRBV5-1 and TRBJ2-4, with D perhaps matching TRBD1 or TRBD2 (6 bases each). The CDR3 contains 13 residues. Germline V CDR1 and CDR2: SGHRS, YFSETQ. The V and J ends lost 4 bases and 8 bases respectively, with 13 bases between them. CDR3 bases: TGCGCCAGCAGCCTGGGGGGCACAGACATTCAGTACTTC. It specifies CASSLGGTDIQYF. The full variable domain, in which reference TRBV5-1 and TRBJ2-4 provide the parts outside the CDR3, is KAGVTQTPRYLIKTRGQQVTLSCSPISGHRSVSWYQQTPGQGLQFLFEYFSETQRNKGNFPGRFSGRQFSNSRSEMNVSTLELGDSALYLCASSLGGTDIQYFGAGTRLSVL.

Only one count was recorded for this clone. The chain combines TRBV4-1 with TRBJ1-2; 8 nucleotides agree with TRBD1. V dropped 0 bases and J dropped 6; count of bases not matched to a gene: 15. CDR1 and CDR2 from the germline V gene are MGHRA and YSYEKL. The CDR3 is 18 residues long. CDR3 nucleotide sequence: TGCGCCAGCAGCCAAGATTTCCCCCGGCCCAGGGGGCATCATGGCTACACCTTC. It codes for CASSQDFPRPRGHHGYTF.

The chain has TRBV18 and TRBJ2-3, with no clear D. The CDR3 covers 15 residues. The germline V and J ends were trimmed by 2 bases and 0 bases, with 9 bases remaining between them. Per germline, CDR1 KGHSH and CDR2 LQKENI. In DNA form, the CDR3 reads TGTGCCAGCTCACCATCAACTACTAGCACAGATACGCAGTATTTT. Protein: CASSPSTTSTDTQYF.

The chain combines TRBV19 with TRBJ2-6; D is perhaps TRBD2 (5 bases). CDR3 size: 16 residues. Germline V gives CDR1 LNHDA, CDR2 SQIVND (reference sequence). V was cut by 8 bases and J by 3 bases, with 17 bases left in between. The CDR3 reads CASGVKGGSGANVLTF. CDR3 DNA sequence: TGTGCCAGTGGAGTAAAAGGTGGGAGTGGGGCCAACGTCCTGACTTTC.

This clone was observed many times. The J gene is TRBJ1-5, the V gene TRBV6-1, with no clear D. Germline V gene data show CDR1 as MNHNS and CDR2 as SASEGT. Deletions cut 1 base from V and 2 bases from J, with 12 bases between. This CDR3 is built from 16 residues. The CDR3 protein is CASSEVEGAGNQPQHF. CDR3 nucleotide sequence: TGTGCCAGCAGTGAAGTGGAGGGTGCCGGCAATCAGCCCCAGCATTTT.

The chain combines TRBV7-9 with TRBJ1-1; D is unresolved. V was pared by 3 bases and J by 8 bases, with 13 bases between. This CDR3 comprises 13 residues. CDR1 SEHNR and CDR2 FQNEAQ come from the germline V gene (reference sequence). CDR3 loop: CASSFSPRSEAFF. The DNA of the CDR3 is TGTGCCAGCAGCTTCTCGCCGCGTTCGGAAGCTTTCTTT.

This chain joins TRBV10-2 and TRBJ2-4, with 8 bases that match TRBD2. The CDR3 extends over 16 amino acids. Losses at the gene ends were 2 bases for V and 1 base for J; bases not matched to a gene: 4. The germline CDR1 and CDR2 sequences are WSHSY and SAAADI. CDR3 in amino acids: CASSEAGGDAKNIQYF. DNA for the CDR3: TGCGCCAGCAGTGAGGCGGGGGGCGACGCCAAAAACATTCAGTACTTC.

The chain employs TRBV18 and TRBJ2-3, with D hard to call. Germline V gene sequence: CDR1 KGHSH, CDR2 LQKENI. There are 15 residues in the CDR3. The V end lost 0 bases, the J end lost 1 base, and 8 bases lay between the germline ends. CDR3 DNA sequence: TGTGCCAGCTCACCACCGTTACAAGGCACAGATACGCAGTATTTT. Its translation: CASSPPLQGTDTQYF. Drawing the rest from reference TRBV18 and TRBJ2-3, the complete variable domain is NAGVMQNPRHLVRRRGQEARLRCSPMKGHSHVYWYRQLPEEGLKFMVYLQKENIIDESGMPKERFSAEFPKEGPSILRIQQVVRGDSAAYFCASSPPLQGTDTQYFGPGTRLTVL.